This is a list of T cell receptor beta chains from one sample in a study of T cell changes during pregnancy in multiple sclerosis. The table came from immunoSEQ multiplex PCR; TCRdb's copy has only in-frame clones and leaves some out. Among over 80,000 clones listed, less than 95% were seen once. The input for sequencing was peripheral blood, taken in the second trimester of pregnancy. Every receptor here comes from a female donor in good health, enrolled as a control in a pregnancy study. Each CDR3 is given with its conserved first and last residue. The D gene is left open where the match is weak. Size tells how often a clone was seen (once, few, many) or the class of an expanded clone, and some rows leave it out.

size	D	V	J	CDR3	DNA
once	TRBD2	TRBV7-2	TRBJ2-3	CASSLNSGGTDTQYF	TGTGCCAGCAGCTTAAATAGCGGGGGTACAGATACGCAGTATTTT
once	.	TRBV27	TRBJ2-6	CASSPLTSGANVLTF	TGTGCCAGCAGTCCCCTGACTTCTGGGGCCAACGTCCTGACTTTC
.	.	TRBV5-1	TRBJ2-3	CASSLDTGGTDTQYF	TGCGCCAGCAGCTTGGACACCGGGGGCACAGATACGCAGTATTTT
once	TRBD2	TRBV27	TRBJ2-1	CASSYSGGASNEQFF	TGTGCCAGCAGTTATAGCGGGGGGGCCTCCAATGAGCAGTTCTTC
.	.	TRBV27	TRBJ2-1	CASSTQGASYNEQFF	TGTGCCAGCAGCACACAGGGTGCATCCTACAATGAGCAGTTCTTC
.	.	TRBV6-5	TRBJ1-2	CASSGLRQAYGYTF	TGTGCCAGCAGTGGGTTGAGACAGGCCTATGGCTACACCTTC
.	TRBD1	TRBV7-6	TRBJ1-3	CASSLDRAAGNTIYF	TGTGCCAGCAGCCTGGACAGGGCGGCAGGAAACACCATATATTTT
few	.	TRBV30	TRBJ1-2	CAWSVSRDYTF	TGTGCCTGGAGTGTGTCCAGGGACTACACCTTC
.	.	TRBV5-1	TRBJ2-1	CASSLWGGTASNNEQFF	TGCGCCAGCAGCTTGTGGGGCGGGACCGCCTCCAACAATGAGCAGTTCTTC
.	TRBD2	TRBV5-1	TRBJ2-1	CASSLNGGGAFRYEQFF	TGCGCCAGCAGCTTGAATGGCGGGGGGGCTTTTAGGTATGAGCAGTTCTTC
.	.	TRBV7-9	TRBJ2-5	CASSLLAGGYQETQYF	TGTGCCAGCAGCTTATTGGCAGGGGGGTACCAAGAGACCCAGTACTTC
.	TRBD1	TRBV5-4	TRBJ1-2	CASSLPDRLTSNYGYTF	TGTGCCAGCAGCTTGCCGGACAGGCTAACGTCTAACTATGGCTACACCTTC
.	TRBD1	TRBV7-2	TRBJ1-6	CASSSRTGNNSPLHF	TGTGCCAGCAGCTCCAGGACAGGGAACAATTCACCCCTCCACTTT
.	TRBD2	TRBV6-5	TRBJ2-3	CASTRGVWTDTQYF	TGTGCCAGCACCCGGGGGGTGTGGACAGATACGCAGTATTTT
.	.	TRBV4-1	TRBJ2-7	CASSQVASEQYF	TGCGCCAGCAGCCAAGTGGCCTCCGAGCAGTACTTC
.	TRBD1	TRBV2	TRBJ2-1	CASSWGLDREYNEQFF	TGTGCCAGCAGTTGGGGGTTGGACAGGGAATACAATGAGCAGTTCTTC
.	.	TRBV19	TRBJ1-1	CASITVGGRYTEAFF	TGTGCCAGCATTACAGTTGGGGGCCGGTACACTGAAGCTTTCTTT
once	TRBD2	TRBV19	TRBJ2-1	CASSGVGGGSGSSHNEQFF	TGTGCCAGTAGTGGTGTCGGGGGAGGGAGCGGGAGCAGCCACAATGAGCAGTTCTTC
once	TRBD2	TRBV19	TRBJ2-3	CASSTILAGGTDTQYF	TGTGCCAGTAGCACTATACTAGCGGGGGGCACAGATACGCAGTATTTT
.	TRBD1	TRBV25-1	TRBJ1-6	CASRGQESSYNSPLHF	TGTGCCAGCCGCGGACAGGAGAGCTCCTATAATTCACCCCTCCACTTT
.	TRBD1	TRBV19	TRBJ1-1	CASSIQGDTEAFF	TGTGCCAGTAGTATCCAGGGGGACACTGAAGCTTTCTTT
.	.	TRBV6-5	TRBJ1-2	CASRRPRGGYTF	TGTGCCAGCAGGCGTCCAAGGGGTGGCTACACCTTC
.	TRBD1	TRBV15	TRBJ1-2	CATSQGANYGYTF	TGTGCCACCAGTCAGGGGGCCAACTATGGCTACACCTTC
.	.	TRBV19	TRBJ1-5	CASSPDRSNQPQHF	TGTGCCAGTAGTCCAGACAGAAGCAATCAGCCCCAGCATTTT
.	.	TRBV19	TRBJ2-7	CASSPGTSLEQYF	TGTGCCAGTAGTCCCGGGACATCCTTAGAGCAGTACTTC
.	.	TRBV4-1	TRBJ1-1	CASSPWTNGNTEAFF	TGCGCCAGCAGCCCCTGGACAAACGGGAACACTGAAGCTTTCTTT
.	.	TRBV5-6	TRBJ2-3	CASSSVSIKTDTQYF	TGTGCCAGCAGCTCAGTTTCAATTAAAACAGATACGCAGTATTTT
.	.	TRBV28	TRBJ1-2	CASSFLSKPEVNGYTF	TGTGCCAGCAGTTTCCTCTCTAAACCGGAGGTAAATGGCTACACCTTC
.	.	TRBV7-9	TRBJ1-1	CASSSVQGEAFF	TGTGCCAGCAGCTCTGTACAGGGTGAAGCTTTCTTT
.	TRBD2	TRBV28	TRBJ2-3	CASSLAGAFTDTQYF	TGTGCCAGCAGCCTAGCGGGAGCTTTCACAGATACGCAGTATTTT
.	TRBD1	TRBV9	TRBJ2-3	CASSAGTDGPTDTQYF	TGTGCCAGCAGCGCCGGGACAGACGGACCCACAGATACGCAGTATTTT
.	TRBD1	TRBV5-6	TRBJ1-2	CASSLALSQGVFGGYTF	TGTGCCAGCAGCTTGGCTCTTTCGCAGGGGGTGTTTGGTGGCTACACCTTC
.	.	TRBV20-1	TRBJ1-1	CSALKTEEAFF	TGCAGTGCTCTGAAGACAGAAGAAGCTTTCTTT
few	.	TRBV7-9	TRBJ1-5	CASSLGRGGDGPQHF	TGTGCCAGCAGCTTAGGACGAGGGGGAGATGGGCCCCAGCATTTT
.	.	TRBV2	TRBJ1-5	CASSEEGIGNQPQHF	TGTGCCAGCAGTGAGGAGGGTATCGGCAATCAGCCCCAGCATTTT
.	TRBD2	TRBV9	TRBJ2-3	CASSAGGGGSTDTQYF	TGTGCCAGCAGCGCCGGCGGCGGGGGGTCCACAGATACGCAGTATTTT
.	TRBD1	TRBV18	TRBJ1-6	CASSSSGTGGSPLHF	TGTGCCAGCTCATCCTCCGGGACAGGTGGCTCACCCCTCCACTTT
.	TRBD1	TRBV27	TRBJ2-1	CASRRDRDAYNEQFF	TGTGCCAGCAGGAGGGACAGGGACGCCTACAATGAGCAGTTCTTC
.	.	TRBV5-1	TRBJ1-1	CASSLVREGNTEAFF	TGCGCCAGCAGCTTGGTCCGGGAGGGGAACACTGAAGCTTTCTTT
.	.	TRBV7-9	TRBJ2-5	CASSESMLRETQYF	TGTGCCAGCAGCGAGTCTATGCTGCGTGAGACCCAGTACTTC
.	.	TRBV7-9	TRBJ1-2	CASRLGGAEGYTF	TGTGCCAGCAGACTAGGCGGCGCGGAGGGCTACACCTTC
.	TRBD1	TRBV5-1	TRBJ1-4	CASSLGQGALGEKLFF	TGCGCCAGCAGCTTGGGACAGGGGGCCCTGGGTGAAAAACTGTTTTTT
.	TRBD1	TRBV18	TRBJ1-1	CASSPLDRGTEAFF	TGTGCCAGCTCACCACTGGACAGGGGAACTGAAGCTTTCTTT
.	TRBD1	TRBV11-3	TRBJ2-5	CASSLGLTGGAETQYF	TGTGCCAGCAGCTTAGGCCTTACAGGGGGCGCGGAGACCCAGTACTTC
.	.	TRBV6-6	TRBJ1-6	CASSYSRGHNSPLHF	TGTGCCAGCAGTTACTCCAGGGGCCATAATTCACCCCTCCACTTT